This entry lists 18 T cell receptor beta chains sequenced from one sample in a study of cytomegalovirus exposure and HLA in healthy donors. The PCR employed 60 Vbeta primers together with 13 Jbeta primers. Some clones are missing from TCRdb's copy, which holds only in-frame ones; the method was immunoSEQ multiplex PCR. The sample lists fewer than 250,000 clones; around four fifths were seen once. The sequenced sample consisted of PBMCs. These TCRs come from a boy between 2 and 10 years old in good health and CMV-seronegative.

The CDR3, as DNA: TGTGCCAGTAGTCGCGGGACAGGGGTCACTGAAGCTTTCTTT. This codes for CASSRGTGVTEAFF. The chain uses TRBV19 and TRBJ1-1; 10 bases map to TRBD1. This CDR3 region has 14 residues. Germline CDR1 is LNHDA and CDR2 is SQIVND (reference sequence). J lost 4 bases, V lost 5 bases, and 4 bases had no gene match.

The rearrangement joins TRBV11-2 to TRBJ1-5, with 7 positions matching TRBD1. The CDR3 has 15 residues. V was pared by 5 bases and J by 3 bases, with 7 bases of the junction left unmatched. From germline, CDR1 is SGHAT and CDR2 FQNNGV. The CDR3 nucleotides read TGTGCCAGCAGCGCCGGGACAGCGGACAATCAGCCCCAGCATTTT. Translated: CASSAGTADNQPQHF.

The CDR3 sequence is CASSLAGASNEQFF. In nucleotides, the CDR3 is TGTGCCAGCAGCTTAGCGGGAGCGAGCAATGAGCAGTTCTTC. This sequence joins TRBV11-2 and TRBJ2-1, with D perhaps matching TRBD2 (6 bases). The V gene's germline CDR1 is SGHAT and CDR2 FQNNGV. V lost 1 base, J lost 6 bases, and 10 bases lay in between. The CDR3 sequence is 14 residues long.

This chain uses TRBV25-1 with TRBJ1-1, with 8 positions matching TRBD1. Germline V gives CDR1 MGHDK, CDR2 SYGVNS. V dropped 7 bases and J dropped 2; count of bases not matched to a gene: 9. The CDR3 contains 15 residues. The CDR3 reads CASTRGAGGNTEAFF. The DNA for the CDR3 is TGTGCCAGCACCCGAGGGGCAGGGGGCAACACTGAAGCTTTCTTT.

The V gene is TRBV5-1, the J gene TRBJ2-5; no reliable D call. The J call may be in error: the DNA end matches TRBJ2-7 better. The CDR3 loop spans 13 amino acids. Germline CDR1 reads SGHRS; CDR2 reads YFSETQ. The CDR3 bases are TGCGCCAGCAGGTACTTAAGTGACTACGAGCAGTACTTC. This encodes CASRYLSDYEQYF.

The V call is TRBV7-3, the J call TRBJ2-1; perhaps TRBD2 as D (5 bases). CDR1 is SGHTA, CDR2 FQGTGA, per germline. V was cut by 6 bases and J by 6 bases, with 12 bases left in between. This CDR3 region has 13 residues. The CDR3 DNA sequence: TGTGCCAGCAGTATGGACTCATTCAATGAGCAGTTCTTC. It specifies CASSMDSFNEQFF.

CDR3 amino acids: CASSNRQGVVEQYF. CDR3 nucleotide sequence: TGTGCCAGCAGTAACCGACAGGGGGTAGTCGAGCAGTACTTC. V is TRBV6-5 and J is TRBJ2-7; 9 nucleotides align to TRBD1. Unmatched junction bases numbered 8, after V lost 5 bases and J lost 6 bases. The CDR3 is 14 residues long. Germline values: CDR1 MNHEY, CDR2 SVGAGI.

The chain carries TRBV15 and TRBJ2-7; TRBD2 matches at 8 bases. With V trimmed by 1 base and J by 2 bases, 1 base remained unmatched. Germline V gene lookup returns CDR1 LNHNV and CDR2 YYDKDF (reference sequence). This CDR3 has 14 residues. The CDR3 loop is CATSRVAGTYEQYF. The CDR3, as DNA: TGTGCCACCAGCAGAGTAGCGGGAACCTACGAGCAGTACTTC.

The chain recombines TRBV5-5 with TRBJ1-2; TRBD1 agrees at 9 bases. Trimming cost V 7 bases and J 5 bases; bases outside gene matches: 12. The CDR3 extends over 15 amino acids. Germline loops: CDR1 SGHKS, CDR2 YYEKEE (reference sequence). The CDR3 nucleotides read TGTGCCAGCTTGCCAGGGACAGGGTTCGGGTATGGCTACACCTTC. Translating it yields CASLPGTGFGYGYTF.

This clone was seen a single time. DNA for the CDR3: TGTGCCAGCAGCTTGGGACAGGACGTTTTCTATGGCTACACCTTC. Its translation is CASSLGQDVFYGYTF. The V gene is TRBV11-2, the J gene TRBJ1-2, with TRBD1 matching 8 bases. From germline, CDR1 is SGHAT and CDR2 FQNNGV. This CDR3 spans 15 amino acids. V was clipped by 3 bases and J by 4 bases; unmatched bases: 7.

V gene TRBV6-1 combines with J gene TRBJ1-2; D might be TRBD1 (6 bases). CDR3 length: 16 residues. Germline values: CDR1 MNHNS, CDR2 SASEGT. Trimming stripped 1 base from V and 4 bases from J, with 16 bases between. In DNA form, the CDR3 reads TGTGCCAGCAGTGAAGGACCAGGGGCCCTCTTCTATGGCTACACCTTC. As protein: CASSEGPGALFYGYTF.

V usage is TRBV7-9 and J usage is TRBJ2-1, with 8 bases that match TRBD2. The V segment lost 5 bases and the J segment 8 bases; nucleotides outside the gene matches: 14. Germline CDR1 SEHNR, CDR2 FQNEAQ (reference sequence). The CDR3 totals 16 residues. CDR3 region: CASSQVPGTSSDEQFF. The CDR3, as DNA: TGTGCCAGCAGCCAAGTCCCCGGGACTAGTTCTGATGAGCAGTTCTTC.

J is TRBJ2-1 and V is TRBV13, with 13 bases matching TRBD2. In germline, CDR1 is PRHDT, CDR2 FYEKMQ (reference sequence). The CDR3 covers 16 residues. V dropped 4 bases and J dropped 5; count of bases not matched to a gene: 5. CDR3 in DNA: TGTGCCAGCAGCTCCGGGACTAGCGGGGCTAACAATGAGCAGTTCTTC. As protein: CASSSGTSGANNEQFF.

V and J are TRBV5-4 and TRBJ2-3; TRBD2 matches 7 bases. Trimming at V came to 4 bases and at J to 5 bases, leaving 10 bases not matched to a gene. This CDR3 has 15 residues. In germline, CDR1 is SGHNT, CDR2 YYREEE (reference sequence). CDR3 residues: CASSPTSDSGDTQYF. CDR3 coding DNA: TGTGCCAGCAGCCCAACTAGCGATTCAGGAGATACGCAGTATTTT. Full variable domain (remainder filled in from reference TRBV5-4 and TRBJ2-3): ETGVTQSPTHLIKTRGQQVTLRCSSQSGHNTVSWYQQALGQGPQFIFQYYREEENGRGNFPPRFSGLQFPNYSSELNVNALELDDSALYLCASSPTSDSGDTQYFGPGTRLTVL.

This chain's CDR3 is CSILPGDEQFF. Here the CDR3 DNA reads TGCAGCATACTCCCGGGGGATGAGCAGTTCTTC. The rearrangement joins TRBV29-1 to TRBJ2-1; D is perhaps TRBD2 (6 bases). V shed 8 bases and J shed 8 bases, with 13 bases lying between them. The CDR3 extends over 11 amino acids. The germline gives CDR1 SQVTM, CDR2 ANQGSEA.

The CDR3 is CASSYSKGAGEAFF. As DNA, the CDR3 is TGTGCCAGCAGTTACTCAAAGGGGGCGGGTGAAGCTTTCTTT. This rearrangement joins TRBV6-5 to TRBJ1-1; 7 bases match TRBD1. The CDR3 is 14 amino acids. Losses at the gene ends were 0 bases for V and 7 bases for J; bases not matched to a gene: 5. The V gene's germline CDR1 is MNHEY and CDR2 SVGAGI.

The chain joins TRBV10-2 to TRBJ2-7, with a weak D call TRBD2 (7 bases). Germline V gene sequence: CDR1 WSHSY, CDR2 SAAADI. The CDR3 covers 12 residues. With 8 bases removed from V and 5 bases from J, the gap between germline ends came to 13 bases. The CDR3 protein is CASRQGRDEQYF. The CDR3 DNA follows: TGCGCCAGCCGGCAGGGGAGGGACGAGCAGTACTTC.

The V and J genes are TRBV27 and TRBJ1-2; 7 nucleotides align to TRBD1. Germline CDR1 and CDR2: MNHEY and SMNVEV (reference sequence). This CDR3 spans 16 amino acids. The ends lost 2 bases at V and 6 bases at J; junction bases unmatched: 12. Here the CDR3 reads CASSLVYRGLLDGYTF. CDR3 in DNA: TGTGCCAGCAGTTTAGTTTACAGGGGATTATTGGATGGCTACACCTTC.